This T cell receptor (beta chain) was retrieved from a study of radiation and T cells in renal cell carcinoma. Indicated time point: blood 4 weeks post-SBRT, at nephrectomy. The treatment denotes: 15 Gy SBRT to primary tumor, nephrectomy 4 weeks later. As regards this clone: Antigen unknown.

The protocol was immunoSEQ multiplex PCR, while the TCRdb copy is restricted to in-frame clones and leaves out a portion. The table lists roughly 45,000 clones, about 82% of them singletons. Findings and limits, study-wide: Pretreatment tumor biopsies were lacking, so baseline clonotypes are unknown.

V was clipped by 5 bases and J by 7 bases, with 10 bases between them. Germline V gene lookup returns CDR1 SGHRS and CDR2 YFSETQ. This CDR3 contains 12 residues. This TCR was sampled from a woman aged 70-85 years with renal cell carcinoma. V gene TRBV5-1 combines with J gene TRBJ2-1; no definite D call. The sequenced sample was blood, obtained from a patient whose treatment included radiotherapy and nephrectomy. CDR3 loop: CASRLVGNEQFF. For the CDR3, the DNA is TGCGCCAGCAGGCTCGTTGGGAATGAGCAGTTCTTC.